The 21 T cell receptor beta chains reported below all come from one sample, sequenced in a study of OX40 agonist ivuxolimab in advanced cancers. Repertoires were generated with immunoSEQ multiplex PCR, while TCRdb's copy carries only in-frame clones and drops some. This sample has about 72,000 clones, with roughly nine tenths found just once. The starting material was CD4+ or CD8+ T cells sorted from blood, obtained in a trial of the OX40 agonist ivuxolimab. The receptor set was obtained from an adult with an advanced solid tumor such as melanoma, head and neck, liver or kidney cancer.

The CDR3 DNA reads TGCGCCAGCAGCTTGGACAGGGAAGGGGAAAAACTGTTTTTT. Translation gives CASSLDREGEKLFF. This chain connects TRBV5-1 to TRBJ1-4; possibly TRBD1 for D (6 bases). The germline V and J ends were trimmed by 0 bases and 8 bases, with 11 bases remaining between them. The CDR3 runs to 14 residues. The germline gives CDR1 SGHRS, CDR2 YFSETQ. The full variable domain, in which reference TRBV5-1 and TRBJ1-4 provide the parts outside the CDR3, is KAGVTQTPRYLIKTRGQQVTLSCSPISGHRSVSWYQQTPGQGLQFLFEYFSETQRNKGNFPGRFSGRQFSNSRSEMNVSTLELGDSALYLCASSLDREGEKLFFGSGTQLSVL.

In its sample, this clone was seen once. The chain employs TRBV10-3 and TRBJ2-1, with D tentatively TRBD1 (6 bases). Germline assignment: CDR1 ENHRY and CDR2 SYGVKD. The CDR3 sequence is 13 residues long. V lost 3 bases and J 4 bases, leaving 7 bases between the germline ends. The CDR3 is CAISDRGYNEQFF. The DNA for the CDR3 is TGTGCCATCAGTGACAGGGGATACAATGAGCAGTTCTTC.

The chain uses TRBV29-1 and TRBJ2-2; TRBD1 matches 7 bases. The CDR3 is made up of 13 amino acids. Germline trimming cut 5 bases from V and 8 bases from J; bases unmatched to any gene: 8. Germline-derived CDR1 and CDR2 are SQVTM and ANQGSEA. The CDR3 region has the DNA TGCAGCGTTCGACAGGGCACTCGAGGGGAGCTGTTTTTT. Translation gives CSVRQGTRGELFF.

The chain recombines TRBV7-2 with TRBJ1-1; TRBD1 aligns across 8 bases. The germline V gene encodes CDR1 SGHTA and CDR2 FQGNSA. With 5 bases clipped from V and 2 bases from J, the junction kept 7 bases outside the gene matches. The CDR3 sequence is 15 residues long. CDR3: CASSAPGTGNTEAFF. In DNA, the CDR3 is TGTGCCAGCAGCGCACCCGGGACAGGTAACACTGAAGCTTTCTTT.

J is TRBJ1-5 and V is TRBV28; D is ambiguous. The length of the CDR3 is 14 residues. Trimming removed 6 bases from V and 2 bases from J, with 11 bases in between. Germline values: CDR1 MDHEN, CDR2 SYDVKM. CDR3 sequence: CASRHGSGNQPQHF. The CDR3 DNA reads TGTGCCAGCAGACACGGGTCTGGCAATCAGCCCCAGCATTTT.

CDR3 nucleotides: TGCGCCAGCAGCTTCCGACTAGCGGGAGAGGATACGCAGTATTTT. Translation: CASSFRLAGEDTQYF. V usage is TRBV5-1 and J usage is TRBJ2-3; 12 nucleotides match TRBD2. This CDR3 is 15 amino acids long. Germline V CDR1 and CDR2: SGHRS, YFSETQ. Unmatched junction bases numbered 4, after V lost 2 bases and J lost 6 bases.

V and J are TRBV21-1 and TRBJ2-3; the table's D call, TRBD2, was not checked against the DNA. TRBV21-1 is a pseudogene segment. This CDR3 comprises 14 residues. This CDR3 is CASCRGWERDTQYF. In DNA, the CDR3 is TGTGCCAGCTGTCGGGGATGGGAGCGAGATACGCAGTATTTT.

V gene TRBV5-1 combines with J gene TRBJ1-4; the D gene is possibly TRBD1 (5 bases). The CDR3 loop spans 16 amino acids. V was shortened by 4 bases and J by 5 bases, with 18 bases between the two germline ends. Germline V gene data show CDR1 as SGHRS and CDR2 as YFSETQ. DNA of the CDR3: TGCGCCAGCAGCCCTGACTCCGGGACGGCAAATGAAAAACTGTTTTTT. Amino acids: CASSPDSGTANEKLFF.

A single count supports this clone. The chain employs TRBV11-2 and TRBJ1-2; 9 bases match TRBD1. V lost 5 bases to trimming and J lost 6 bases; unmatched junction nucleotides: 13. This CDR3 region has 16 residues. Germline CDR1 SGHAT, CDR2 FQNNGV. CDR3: CASSEGTGLGKDGYTF. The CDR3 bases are TGTGCCAGCAGCGAAGGGACAGGGTTGGGCAAGGATGGCTACACCTTC.

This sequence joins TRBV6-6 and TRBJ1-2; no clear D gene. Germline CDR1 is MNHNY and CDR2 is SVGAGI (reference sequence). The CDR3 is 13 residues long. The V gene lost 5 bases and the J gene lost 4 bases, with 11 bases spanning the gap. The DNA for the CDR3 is TGTGCCAGCAGTGACACACAGAGCTATGGCTACACCTTC. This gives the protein CASSDTQSYGYTF.

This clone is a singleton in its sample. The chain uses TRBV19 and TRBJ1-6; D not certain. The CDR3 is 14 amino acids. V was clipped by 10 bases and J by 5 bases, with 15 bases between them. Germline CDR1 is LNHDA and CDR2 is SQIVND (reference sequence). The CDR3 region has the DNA TGTGCCACACGCCCCGGACGGAATAATTCACCCCTCCACTTT. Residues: CATRPGRNNSPLHF.

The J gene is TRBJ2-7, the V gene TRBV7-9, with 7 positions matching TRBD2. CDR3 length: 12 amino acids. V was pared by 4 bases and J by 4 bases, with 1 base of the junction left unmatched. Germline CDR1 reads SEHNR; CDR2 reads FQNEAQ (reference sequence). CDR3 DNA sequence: TGTGCCAGCAGCTCCGGGAGGTACGAGCAGTACTTC. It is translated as CASSSGRYEQYF.

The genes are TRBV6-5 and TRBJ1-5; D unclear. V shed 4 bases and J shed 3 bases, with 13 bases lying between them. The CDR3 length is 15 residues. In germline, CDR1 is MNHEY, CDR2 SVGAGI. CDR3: CASSSGEAPNQPQHF. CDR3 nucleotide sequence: TGTGCCAGCAGTTCGGGAGAGGCCCCCAATCAGCCCCAGCATTTT.

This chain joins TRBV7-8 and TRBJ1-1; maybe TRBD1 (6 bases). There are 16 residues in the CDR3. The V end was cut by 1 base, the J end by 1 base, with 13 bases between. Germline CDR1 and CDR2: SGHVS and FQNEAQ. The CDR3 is CASSLGLDRPNTEAFF. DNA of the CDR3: TGTGCCAGCAGCTTAGGCTTGGACAGACCGAACACTGAAGCTTTCTTT.

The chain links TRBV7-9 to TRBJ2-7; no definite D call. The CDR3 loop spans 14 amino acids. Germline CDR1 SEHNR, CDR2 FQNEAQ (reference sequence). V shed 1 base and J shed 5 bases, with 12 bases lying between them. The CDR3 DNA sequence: TGTGCCAGCAGCTTAGGGGCAGGAGAGCACGAGCAGTACTTC. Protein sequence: CASSLGAGEHEQYF.

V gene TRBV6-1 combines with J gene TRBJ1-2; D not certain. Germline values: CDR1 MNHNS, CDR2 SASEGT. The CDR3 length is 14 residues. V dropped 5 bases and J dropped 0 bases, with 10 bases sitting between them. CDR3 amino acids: CASSRPDSNYGYTF. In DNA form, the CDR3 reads TGTGCCAGCAGTCGCCCTGATTCTAACTATGGCTACACCTTC.

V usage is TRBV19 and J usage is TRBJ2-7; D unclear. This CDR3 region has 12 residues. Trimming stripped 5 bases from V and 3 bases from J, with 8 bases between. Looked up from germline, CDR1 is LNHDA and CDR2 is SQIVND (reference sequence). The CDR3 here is CASSADFYEQYF. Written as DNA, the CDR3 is TGTGCCAGTAGTGCAGATTTCTACGAGCAGTACTTC.

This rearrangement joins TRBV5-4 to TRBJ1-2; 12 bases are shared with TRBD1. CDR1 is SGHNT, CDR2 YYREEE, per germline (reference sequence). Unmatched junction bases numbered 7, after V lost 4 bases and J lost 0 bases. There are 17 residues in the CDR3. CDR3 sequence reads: CASSPGTGGSPNYGYTF. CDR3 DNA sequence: TGTGCCAGCAGCCCTGGGACAGGGGGCTCCCCTAACTATGGCTACACCTTC.

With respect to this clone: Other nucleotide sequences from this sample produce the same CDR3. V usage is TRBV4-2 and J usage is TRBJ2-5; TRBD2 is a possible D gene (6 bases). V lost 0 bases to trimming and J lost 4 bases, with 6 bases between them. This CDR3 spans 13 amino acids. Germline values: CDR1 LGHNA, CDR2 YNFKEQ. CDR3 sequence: CASSQEGGETQYF. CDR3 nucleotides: TGTGCCAGCAGCCAAGAGGGAGGAGAGACCCAGTACTTC.

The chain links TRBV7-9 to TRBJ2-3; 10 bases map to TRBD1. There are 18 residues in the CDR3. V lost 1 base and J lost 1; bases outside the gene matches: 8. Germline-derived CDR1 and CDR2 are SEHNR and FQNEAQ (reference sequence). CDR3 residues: CASSLDRGTGDRTDTQYF. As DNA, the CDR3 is TGTGCCAGCAGCTTAGATCGAGGGACAGGGGATCGCACAGATACGCAGTATTTT.

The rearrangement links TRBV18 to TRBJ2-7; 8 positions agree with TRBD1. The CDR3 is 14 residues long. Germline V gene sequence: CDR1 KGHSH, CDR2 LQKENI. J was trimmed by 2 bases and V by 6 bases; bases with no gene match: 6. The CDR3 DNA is TGTGCCAGCTCTCCGGCACAGGGGGCCTACGAGCAGTACTTC. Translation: CASSPAQGAYEQYF.